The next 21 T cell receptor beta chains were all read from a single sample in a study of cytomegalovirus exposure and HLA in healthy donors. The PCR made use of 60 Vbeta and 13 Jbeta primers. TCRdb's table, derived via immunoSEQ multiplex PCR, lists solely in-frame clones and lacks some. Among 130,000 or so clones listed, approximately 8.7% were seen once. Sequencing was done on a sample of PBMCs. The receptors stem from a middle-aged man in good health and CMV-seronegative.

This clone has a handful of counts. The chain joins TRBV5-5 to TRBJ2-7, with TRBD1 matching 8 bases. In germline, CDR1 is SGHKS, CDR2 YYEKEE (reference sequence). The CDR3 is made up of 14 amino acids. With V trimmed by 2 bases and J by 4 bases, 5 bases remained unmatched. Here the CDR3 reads CASSLRTGTYEQYF. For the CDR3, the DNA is TGTGCCAGCAGCTTACGGACAGGGACTTACGAGCAGTACTTC. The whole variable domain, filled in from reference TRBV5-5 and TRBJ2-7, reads DAGVTQSPTHLIKTRGQQVTLRCSPISGHKSVSWYQQVLGQGPQFIFQYYEKEERGRGNFPDRFSARQFPNYSSELNVNALLLGDSALYLCASSLRTGTYEQYFGPGTRLTVT.

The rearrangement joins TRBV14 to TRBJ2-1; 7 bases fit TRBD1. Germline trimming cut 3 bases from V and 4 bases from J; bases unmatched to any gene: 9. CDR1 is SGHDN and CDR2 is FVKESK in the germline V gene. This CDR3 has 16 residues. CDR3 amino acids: CASSQSAGTAYNEQFF. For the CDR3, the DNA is TGTGCCAGCAGCCAGTCCGCCGGGACAGCTTACAATGAGCAGTTCTTC.

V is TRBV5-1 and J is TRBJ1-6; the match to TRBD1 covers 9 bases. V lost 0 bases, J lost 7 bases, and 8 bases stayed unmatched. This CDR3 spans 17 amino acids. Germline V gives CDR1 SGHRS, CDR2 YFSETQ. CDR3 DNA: TGCGCCAGCAGCTTGGCACCCCTCGACAGGGGGAATTCACCCCTCCACTTT. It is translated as CASSLAPLDRGNSPLHF.

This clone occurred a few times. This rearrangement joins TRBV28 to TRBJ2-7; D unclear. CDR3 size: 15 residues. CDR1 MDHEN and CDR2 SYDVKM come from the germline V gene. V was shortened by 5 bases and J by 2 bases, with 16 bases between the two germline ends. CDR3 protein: CASSPPFGSPYEQYF. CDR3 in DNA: TGTGCCAGCAGTCCCCCCTTCGGGTCCCCCTACGAGCAGTACTTC.

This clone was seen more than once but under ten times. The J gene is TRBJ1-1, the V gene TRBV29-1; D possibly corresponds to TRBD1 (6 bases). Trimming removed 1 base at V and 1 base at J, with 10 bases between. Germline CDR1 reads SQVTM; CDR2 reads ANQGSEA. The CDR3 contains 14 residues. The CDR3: CSVEVTGANTEAFF. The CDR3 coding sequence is TGCAGCGTTGAAGTGACAGGAGCGAACACTGAAGCTTTCTTT.

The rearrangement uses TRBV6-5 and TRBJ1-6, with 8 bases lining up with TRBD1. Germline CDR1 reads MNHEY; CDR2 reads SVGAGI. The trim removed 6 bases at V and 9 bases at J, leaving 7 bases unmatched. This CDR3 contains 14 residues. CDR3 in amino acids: CASSIRTGSSPLHF. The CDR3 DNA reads TGTGCCAGCAGCATTCGGACAGGGTCTTCACCCCTCCACTTT.

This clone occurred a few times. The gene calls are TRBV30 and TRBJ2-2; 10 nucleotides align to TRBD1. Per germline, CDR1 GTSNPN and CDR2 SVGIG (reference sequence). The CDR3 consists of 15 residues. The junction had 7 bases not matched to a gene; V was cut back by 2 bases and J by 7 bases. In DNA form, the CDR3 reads TGTGCCTGGAGTCTACCGGGACAGGGGATCGGGGAGCTGTTTTTT. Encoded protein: CAWSLPGQGIGELFF.

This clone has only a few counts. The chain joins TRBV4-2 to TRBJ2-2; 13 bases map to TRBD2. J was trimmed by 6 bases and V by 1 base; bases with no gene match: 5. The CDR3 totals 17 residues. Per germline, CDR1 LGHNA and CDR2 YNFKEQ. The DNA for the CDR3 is TGTGCCAGCAGCCAAGTGCGGACTAGCGGGGGATCCGGGGAGCTGTTTTTT. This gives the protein CASSQVRTSGGSGELFF.

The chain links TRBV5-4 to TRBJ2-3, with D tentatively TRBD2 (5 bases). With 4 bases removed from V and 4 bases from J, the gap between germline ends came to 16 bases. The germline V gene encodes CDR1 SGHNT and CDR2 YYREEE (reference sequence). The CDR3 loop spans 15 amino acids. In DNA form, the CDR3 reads TGTGCCAGCAGCGTCCCCCTTAGCGAAGCAGATACGCAGTATTTT. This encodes CASSVPLSEADTQYF.

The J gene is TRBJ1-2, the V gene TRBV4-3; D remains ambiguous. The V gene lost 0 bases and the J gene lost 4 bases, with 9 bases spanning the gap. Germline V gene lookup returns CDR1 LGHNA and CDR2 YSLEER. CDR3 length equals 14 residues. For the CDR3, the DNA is TGCGCCAGCAGCCAAGATAGGTCAGGCTATGGCTACACCTTC. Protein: CASSQDRSGYGYTF.

In nucleotides, the CDR3 is TGTGCCATCAAGGACAGGGAAGATCAGCCCCAGCATTTT. Protein sequence: CAIKDREDQPQHF. The V and J genes are TRBV10-3 and TRBJ1-5; 8 nucleotides line up with TRBD1. The CDR3 is 13 residues long. Germline CDR1 ENHRY, CDR2 SYGVKD. V lost 7 bases to trimming and J lost 5 bases; unmatched junction nucleotides: 4.

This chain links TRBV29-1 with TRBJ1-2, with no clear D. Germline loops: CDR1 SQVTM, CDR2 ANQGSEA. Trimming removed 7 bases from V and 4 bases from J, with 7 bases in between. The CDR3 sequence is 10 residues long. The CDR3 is CSAAGYGYTF. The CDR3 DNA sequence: TGCAGCGCAGCAGGCTATGGCTACACCTTC.

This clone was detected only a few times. The CDR3 region is CATSRGVRGEKLFF. The DNA for the CDR3 is TGTGCCACCTCCCGGGGGGTTAGAGGCGAAAAACTGTTTTTT. V gene TRBV15 combines with J gene TRBJ1-4; the D gene is possibly TRBD1 (5 bases). The germline gives CDR1 LNHNV, CDR2 YYDKDF (reference sequence). The CDR3 spans 14 residues. V was cut by 8 bases and J by 8 bases, with 18 bases left in between. Supplemented by reference TRBV15 and TRBJ1-4, the full variable domain reads DAMVIQNPRYQVTQFGKPVTLSCSQTLNHNVMYWYQQKSSQAPKLLFHYYDKDFNNEADTPDNFQSRRPNTSFCFLDIRSPGLGDTAMYLCATSRGVRGEKLFFGSGTQLSVL.

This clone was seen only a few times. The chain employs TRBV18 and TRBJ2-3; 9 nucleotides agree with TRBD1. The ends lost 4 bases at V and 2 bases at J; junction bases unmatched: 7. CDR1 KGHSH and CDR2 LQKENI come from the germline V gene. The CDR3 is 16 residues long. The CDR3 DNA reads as TGTGCCAGCTCACATACCGGGACAGGGTCCACAGATACGCAGTATTTT. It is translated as CASSHTGTGSTDTQYF.

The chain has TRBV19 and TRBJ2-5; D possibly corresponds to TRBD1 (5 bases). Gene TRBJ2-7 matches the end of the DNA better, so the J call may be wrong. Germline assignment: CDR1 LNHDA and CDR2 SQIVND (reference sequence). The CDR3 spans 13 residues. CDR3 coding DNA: TGTGCCAGTAGTATGGGGCAGGGTTACGAGCAGTACTTC. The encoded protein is CASSMGQGYEQYF.

DNA of the CDR3: TGTGCCAGCAGTTACAATCGGGACAGGGCAAGCTACGAGCAGTACTTC. Its translation: CASSYNRDRASYEQYF. The chain combines TRBV6-5 with TRBJ2-7; 9 bases match TRBD1. V lost 2 bases, J lost 3 bases, and 8 bases stayed unmatched. Germline assignment: CDR1 MNHEY and CDR2 SVGAGI. The CDR3 has 16 residues.

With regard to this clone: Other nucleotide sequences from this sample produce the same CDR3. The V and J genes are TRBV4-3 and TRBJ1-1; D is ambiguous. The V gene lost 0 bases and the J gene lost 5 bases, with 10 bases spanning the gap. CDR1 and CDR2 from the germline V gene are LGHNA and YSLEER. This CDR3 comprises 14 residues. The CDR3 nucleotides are TGCGCCAGCAGCCAAGATCTTACGGGGACTGAAGCTTTCTTT. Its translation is CASSQDLTGTEAFF.

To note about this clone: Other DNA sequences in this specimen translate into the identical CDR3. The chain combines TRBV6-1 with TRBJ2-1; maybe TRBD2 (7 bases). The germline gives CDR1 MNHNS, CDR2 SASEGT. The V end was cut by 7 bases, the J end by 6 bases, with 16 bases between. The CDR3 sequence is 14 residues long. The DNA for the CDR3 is TGTGCCAGCACCCTGGCGGGGGCCGTCAATGAGCAGTTCTTC. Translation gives CASTLAGAVNEQFF.

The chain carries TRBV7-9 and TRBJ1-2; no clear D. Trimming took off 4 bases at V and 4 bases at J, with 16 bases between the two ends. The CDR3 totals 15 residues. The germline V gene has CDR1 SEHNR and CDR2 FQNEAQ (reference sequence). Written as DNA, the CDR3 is TGTGCCAGCAGCTCCCCTGAGGAGGAAGGCTATGGCTACACCTTC. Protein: CASSSPEEEGYGYTF.

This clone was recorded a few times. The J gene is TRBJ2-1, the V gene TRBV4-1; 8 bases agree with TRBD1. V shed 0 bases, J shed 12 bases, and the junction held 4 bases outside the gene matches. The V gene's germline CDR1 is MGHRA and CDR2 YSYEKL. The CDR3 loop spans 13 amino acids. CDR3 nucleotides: TGCGCCAGCAGCCAAGAACCGGGGACAGGGCAGTTCTTC. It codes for CASSQEPGTGQFF.

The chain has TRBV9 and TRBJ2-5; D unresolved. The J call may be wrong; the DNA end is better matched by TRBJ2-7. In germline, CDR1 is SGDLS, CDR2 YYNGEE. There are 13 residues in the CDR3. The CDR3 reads CASSVGASYEQYF. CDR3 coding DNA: TGTGCCAGCAGCGTAGGGGCCAGCTACGAGCAGTACTTC.